This TCR beta chain stems from a study of cytomegalovirus exposure and HLA in healthy donors. Concerning this clone itself: Its antigen is unknown.

Whole-study findings and limits: Rates of TCR association differed by HLA locus in a later analysis, with DRB1 highest and HLA-C lowest. Some V segments (TRBV6-2 and TRBV6-3 among them) were excluded as indistinguishable. Analyzed later, most CMV-associated TCR beta chains appeared HLA-restricted.

The V gene's germline CDR1 is SEHNR and CDR2 FQNEAQ (reference sequence). This CDR3 has 16 amino acids. After removal of 4 bases from V and 4 bases from J, the junction contained 6 bases not matched to a gene. In the PCR, 60 Vbeta and 13 Jbeta primers were used. Method: immunoSEQ multiplex PCR; TCRdb's copy keeps in-frame clones and lacks some. This repertoire shows about 160,000 clones, approximately 84% found once; its top ten account for 3.1%. This clonotype was sampled from a woman aged 45-60 years in good health and CMV-seropositive. The rearrangement uses TRBV7-9 and TRBJ1-3, with 11 bases identical to TRBD1. Material for sequencing was PBMCs. CDR3 sequence: CASSSAGQGVGNTIYF. In DNA, the CDR3 is TGTGCCAGCAGCTCGGCGGGACAGGGGGTCGGAAACACCATATATTTT. Full variable domain (outside the CDR3, taken from reference TRBV7-9 and TRBJ1-3): DTGVSQNPRHKITKRGQNVTFRCDPISEHNRLYWYRQTLGQGPEFLTYFQNEAQLEKSRLLSDRFSAERPKGSFSTLEIQRTEQGDSAMYLCASSSAGQGVGNTIYFGEGSWLTVV.